This TCR beta chain was identified during a study of blood T cell repertoires in COVID-19. Individuals aged 18 to 89 years were recruited from around 22 US areas. Grouping used clinical history reported by participants in a survey and questionnaire. The method was immunoSEQ multiplex PCR; TCRdb's version includes in-frame clones alone and lacks a portion of them. The sample includes 300,000 to 400,000 clones, 88% of them seen just once. Trimming removed 4 bases at V and 2 bases at J, with 9 bases between. The length of the CDR3 is 14 residues. Per germline, CDR1 ENHRY and CDR2 SYGVKD. What was sequenced was PBMCs or T cells enriched from blood (not recorded which). This sequence originates from a woman in her thirties with acute COVID-19. J is TRBJ1-5 and V is TRBV10-3, with D unclear. CDR3 sequence reads: CAISGGGGNQPQHF. The CDR3 DNA is TGTGCCATCAGTGGAGGCGGTGGCAATCAGCCCCAGCATTTT.